Listed below are T cell receptor beta chains from one sample, sequenced in a study of cytomegalovirus exposure and HLA in healthy donors. Sequenced by immunoSEQ multiplex PCR; TCRdb stores in-frame clones only, minus some. The sample contains 100,000 to 150,000 clones, about 8.5% of which appear only once. Sample: PBMCs. These receptors came from a middle-aged man in good health and CMV-seronegative. Both conserved end residues are part of each CDR3. The D gene is left open where the match is weak. Not every row has a clone size; where given, it reads once, few, many or a size class.

few,TRBV6-4,.,TRBJ1-2,TGTGCCAGCCCGGGCGGGATCGCCCATTCATACTATGGCTACACCTTC,CASPGGIAHSYYGYTF
.,TRBV9,.,TRBJ2-5,TGTGCCAGCAGCGTTAACGGGATCGACGCGACCCAGTACTTC,CASSVNGIDATQYF
few,TRBV7-9,.,TRBJ2-1,TGTGCCAGCAGCTTACCTAACGTGAGGGAGCAGTTCTTC,CASSLPNVREQFF
.,TRBV7-2,.,TRBJ2-7,TGTGCCAGCAGCTCCTACTCCTACGAGCAGTACTTC,CASSSYSYEQYF
.,TRBV7-6,.,TRBJ2-1,TGTGCCAGCAGCCTACCCTACAATGAGCAGTTCTTC,CASSLPYNEQFF
.,TRBV7-9,TRBD2,TRBJ2-3,TGTGCCAGCAGCTTAGTTGGGCTAGCGGGCACAGATACGCAGTATTTT,CASSLVGLAGTDTQYF
few,TRBV7-6,TRBD1,TRBJ2-7,TGTGCCAGCAGCTTTTTGGACAGGGGCCACGAGCAGTACTTC,CASSFLDRGHEQYF
few,TRBV7-2,TRBD1,TRBJ1-6,TGTGCCAGCAGCCGAGGGGGCGCGCGGAATTCACCCCTCCACTTT,CASSRGGARNSPLHF
.,TRBV5-1,.,TRBJ1-4,TGCGCCAGCAGCTCCCCCGGGGGAAATGAAAAACTGTTTTTT,CASSSPGGNEKLFF
.,TRBV5-1,TRBD1,TRBJ2-7,TGCGCCAGCAGCCTCCGGGACAGGGAAACCTACGAGCAGTACTTC,CASSLRDRETYEQYF
few,TRBV13,TRBD1,TRBJ1-2,TGTGCCAGCAGCTTCGGACAGGGAAACTATGGCTACACCTTC,CASSFGQGNYGYTF
.,TRBV5-4,.,TRBJ1-2,TGTGCCAGCAGCCCATCCACTAGAGACTATGGCTACACCTTC,CASSPSTRDYGYTF
.,TRBV7-2,.,TRBJ2-7,TGTGCCAGCAGCGCCACAGGGTCGAGCTCCTACGAGCAGTACTTC,CASSATGSSSYEQYF
few,TRBV6-1,TRBD2,TRBJ2-3,TGTGCCAGCAGTGATCTAGCGGGGGGACCGGATACGCAGTATTTT,CASSDLAGGPDTQYF
.,TRBV10-1,.,TRBJ2-3,TGCGCCAGCAGCCAGGTTCCAGGGGCTAGCACAGATACGCAGTATTTT,CASSQVPGASTDTQYF
few,TRBV5-6,.,TRBJ1-2,TGTGCCAGCAGCCGACTGAACACCCTTTTTAACTACTATGGCTACACCTTC,CASSRLNTLFNYYGYTF
few,TRBV14,.,TRBJ1-1,TGTGCCAGCAGGCAACAGGGCGCTGAAGCTTTCTTT,CASRQQGAEAFF
.,TRBV6-1,.,TRBJ1-1,TGTGCCAGCAGTGAAGGGGCTTCTGAAGCTTTCTTT,CASSEGASEAFF
.,TRBV29-1,TRBD1,TRBJ2-7,TGCAGCGTTGGACAGGGGGACTACGAGCAGTACTTC,CSVGQGDYEQYF
few,TRBV5-5,TRBD1,TRBJ1-1,TGTGCCAGCAGCGTTACTACAGGGGGGAACACTGAAGCTTTCTTT,CASSVTTGGNTEAFF
.,TRBV5-1,.,TRBJ2-5,TGCGCCAGCAGCTCCCGAGAGGGATGGGAGACCCAGTACTTC,CASSSREGWETQYF
few,TRBV19,.,TRBJ1-1,TGTGCCAGTAGTATGCAGGAGAACACTGAAGCTTTCTTT,CASSMQENTEAFF
.,TRBV6-1,TRBD1,TRBJ1-1,TGTGCCACTTACGGGACAGGGGTCACCACTGAAGCTTTCTTT,CATYGTGVTTEAFF
.,TRBV7-2,.,TRBJ2-2,TGTGCCAGCAGCTTAGATGGGGCGGGGCGCACCGGGGAGCTGTTTTTT,CASSLDGAGRTGELFF
.,TRBV5-6,TRBD1,TRBJ1-2,TGTGCCAGCAGCTACCCGGGACAGGGGGCTGTTGGCTACACCTTC,CASSYPGQGAVGYTF
few,TRBV10-3,TRBD2,TRBJ2-1,TGTGCCATCTCCTCTTTAGCGGGGGGGTTCAATGAGCAGTTCTTC,CAISSLAGGFNEQFF